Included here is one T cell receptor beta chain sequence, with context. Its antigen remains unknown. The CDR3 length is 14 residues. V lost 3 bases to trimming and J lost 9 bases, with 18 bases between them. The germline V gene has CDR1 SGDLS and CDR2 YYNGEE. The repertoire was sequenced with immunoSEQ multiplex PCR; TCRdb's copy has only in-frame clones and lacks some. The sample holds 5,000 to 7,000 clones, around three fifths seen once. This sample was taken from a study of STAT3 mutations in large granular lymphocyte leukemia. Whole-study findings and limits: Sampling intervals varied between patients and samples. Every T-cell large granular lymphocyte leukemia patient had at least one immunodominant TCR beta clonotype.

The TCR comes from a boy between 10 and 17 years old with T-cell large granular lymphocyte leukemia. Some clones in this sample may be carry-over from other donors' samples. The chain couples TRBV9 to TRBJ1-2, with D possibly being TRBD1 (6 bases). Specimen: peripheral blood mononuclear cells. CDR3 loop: CASSGKTGPSSYTF. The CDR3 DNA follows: TGTGCCAGCAGCGGCAAGACAGGTCCCTCGAGCTACACCTTC.